The rows below give T cell receptor beta chains drawn from one sample of a study of blood T cell repertoires in COVID-19. Assay used: immunoSEQ multiplex PCR; TCRdb lists only in-frame clones, some missing. The sample carries 77,000 or so clones, about 74% recorded once. Sequenced material: peripheral blood. The receptors here all came from a human donor with acute or convalescent COVID-19. The donor label of this sample is uncertain. The CDR3 runs from the conserved cysteine through the conserved F or W. The order of the fields is J gene, D gene, V gene, clone size, CDR3 protein, CDR3 DNA. The D gene is left open where the match is weak. Expanded clones are given a class, and other clones once, few, many or no size at all.

TRBJ2-7 | TRBD2 | TRBV18 | - | CASSPLGLAGEQYF | TGTGCCAGCTCACCGCTAGGACTAGCGGGGGAGCAGTACTTC
TRBJ2-5 | - | TRBV9 | - | CASSTSQGWEETQYF | TGTGCCAGCAGCACTTCACAGGGTTGGGAAGAGACCCAGTACTTC
TRBJ1-1 | - | TRBV7-2 | - | CASSLAGQGMNTEAFF | TGTGCCAGCAGCTTAGCGGGGCAGGGCATGAACACTGAAGCTTTCTTT
TRBJ1-3 | TRBD1 | TRBV4-2 | - | CASSQAPQGHSGNTIYF | TGTGCCAGCAGCCAAGCCCCACAGGGGCACTCTGGAAACACCATATATTTT
TRBJ2-4 | TRBD2 | TRBV4-2 | few | CASSPSGGTSGQRAKNIQYF | TGTGCCAGCAGCCCTTCGGGCGGGACTAGCGGCCAGCGAGCCAAAAACATTCAGTACTTC
TRBJ1-2 | - | TRBV6-6 | - | CATNWEGYTF | TGTGCCACCAACTGGGAGGGCTACACCTTC
TRBJ2-5 | - | TRBV7-8 | - | CASSHREETQYF | TGTGCCAGCAGCCACAGGGAAGAGACCCAGTACTTC
TRBJ2-7 | TRBD1 | TRBV10-3 | - | CAIRYRDSEDPYEQYF | TGTGCCATCAGGTACCGGGACAGCGAAGATCCCTACGAGCAGTACTTC
TRBJ1-1 | - | TRBV9 | - | CASSARPGGFMNTEAFF | TGTGCCAGCAGCGCTCGCCCCGGGGGATTCATGAACACTGAAGCTTTCTTT
TRBJ2-5 | - | TRBV7-8 | few | CASSLGRSGYETQYF | TGTGCCAGCAGCTTAGGAAGGTCAGGGTATGAGACCCAGTACTTC
TRBJ1-1 | TRBD1 | TRBV6-5 | - | CASRGQVNTEAFF | TGTGCCAGCAGGGGACAGGTGAACACTGAAGCTTTCTTT
TRBJ2-3 | TRBD1 | TRBV27 | - | CASSFLTGGKVDTQYF | TGTGCCAGCAGTTTCTTGACAGGGGGAAAAGTAGATACGCAGTATTTT
TRBJ1-6 | - | TRBV3-1/TRBV3-2 | - | CASSPTPNSPLHF | TGTGCCAGCAGCCCTACGCCGAATTCACCCCTCCACTTT
TRBJ1-2 | - | TRBV23-1 | - | CASAPEGRNYGYTF | TGCGCCAGCGCCCCAGAAGGGAGGAACTATGGCTACACCTTC
TRBJ2-1 | TRBD1 | TRBV7-2 | - | CASSRSTGDEQFF | TGTGCCAGCAGCCGCTCCACAGGGGATGAGCAGTTCTTC
TRBJ1-5 | TRBD1 | TRBV6-5 | - | CASSSDGTGINQPQHF | TGTGCCAGCAGTTCTGATGGGACAGGGATCAATCAGCCCCAGCATTTT
TRBJ2-5 | TRBD2 | TRBV11-2 | few | CASSFRTRLAGETQYF | TGTGCCAGCAGCTTTCGTACGCGACTAGCAGGAGAGACCCAGTACTTC
TRBJ1-2 | TRBD1 | TRBV6-5 | large | CASSLGQGNGYTF | TGTGCCAGCAGTTTGGGACAGGGGAACGGCTACACCTTC
TRBJ2-3 | - | TRBV20-1 | - | CSALGGGTQYF | TGCAGTGCCCTGGGGGGAGGTACGCAGTATTTT
TRBJ2-7 | - | TRBV27 | - | CASRIRDRSGEQYF | TGTGCCAGCAGGATCCGGGATCGGAGTGGCGAGCAGTACTTC
TRBJ1-5 | - | TRBV6-5 | - | CASREGISNQPQHF | TGTGCCAGCAGGGAGGGAATTAGCAATCAGCCCCAGCATTTT
TRBJ2-1 | - | TRBV7-2 | once | CASSSAYNEQFF | TGTGCCAGCAGCTCGGCCTACAATGAGCAGTTCTTC
TRBJ2-5 | - | TRBV28 | - | CASSLRRQGWAQETQYF | TGTGCCAGCAGTTTACGTCGGCAGGGCTGGGCCCAAGAGACCCAGTACTTC
TRBJ2-7 | TRBD2 | TRBV5-1 | - | CASSPGLAGVGRSYEQYF | TGCGCCAGCAGCCCGGGACTAGCGGGAGTAGGCAGATCCTACGAGCAGTACTTC
TRBJ2-2 | TRBD2 | TRBV4-1 | - | CASSRLAGMGGELFF | TGCGCCAGCAGTCGACTAGCGGGGATGGGCGGGGAGCTGTTTTTT
TRBJ2-7 | - | TRBV6-5 | - | CASTGAYEQYF | TGTGCCAGCACGGGGGCCTACGAGCAGTACTTC
TRBJ2-1 | - | TRBV5-5 | - | CASSLSATRGSYNEQFF | TGTGCCAGCAGCTTGAGTGCCACTCGGGGCTCCTACAATGAGCAGTTCTTC
TRBJ2-1 | TRBD1 | TRBV7-2 | - | CASSFIQGVREQFF | TGTGCCAGCAGCTTTATACAGGGGGTAAGGGAGCAGTTCTTC
TRBJ2-5 | TRBD1 | TRBV5-6 | - | CASSSVGTAQETQYF | TGTGCCAGCAGCTCAGTCGGGACAGCTCAAGAGACCCAGTACTTC
TRBJ2-3 | - | TRBV7-2 | - | CASSLGFGGRAGTDTQYF | TGTGCCAGCAGCTTAGGATTCGGGGGGCGGGCAGGCACAGATACGCAGTATTTT
TRBJ1-1 | - | TRBV2 | many | CASKWTLGDTEAFF | TGTGCCAGCAAATGGACACTGGGCGACACTGAAGCTTTCTTT
TRBJ1-5 | - | TRBV29-1 | few | CSVAGQNSNQPQHF | TGCAGCGTGGCAGGACAAAATAGCAATCAGCCCCAGCATTTT
TRBJ2-2 | TRBD2 | TRBV10-2 | - | CATSAGAFTGELFF | TGCGCCACCTCAGCGGGGGCCTTCACCGGGGAGCTGTTTTTT
TRBJ2-1 | - | TRBV11-2 | - | CASSSQEGSAADLQFF | TGTGCCAGCAGCTCCCAGGAGGGTAGCGCCGCGGATCTTCAGTTCTTC
TRBJ1-5 | TRBD1 | TRBV28 | - | CASSFRDRASEPQHF | TGTGCCAGCAGTTTCCGGGACAGGGCTTCGGAGCCCCAGCATTTT
TRBJ2-1 | TRBD2 | TRBV7-9 | - | CASSPQGLAGDEQFF | TGTGCCAGCAGCCCACAGGGACTAGCGGGAGATGAGCAGTTCTTC
TRBJ1-2 | - | TRBV28 | - | CATRKTAGNYGYTF | TGTGCCACCAGAAAGACAGCAGGGAACTATGGCTACACCTTC
TRBJ2-7 | TRBD1 | TRBV11-3 | - | CASSLDGQGSYEQYF | TGTGCCAGCAGCTTAGACGGACAGGGTTCCTACGAGCAGTACTTC
TRBJ1-4 | - | TRBV9 | - | CASSVAGGPNEKLFF | TGTGCCAGCAGCGTAGCGGGAGGTCCTAATGAAAAACTGTTTTTT
TRBJ2-1 | - | TRBV9 | few | CASSPRGDLGWESSYNEQFF | TGTGCCAGCAGCCCCCGCGGGGACTTGGGGTGGGAAAGCTCCTACAATGAGCAGTTCTTC
TRBJ1-2 | TRBD1 | TRBV3-1/TRBV3-2 | - | CASTLTGGGYGYTF | TGTGCCAGCACCCTGACAGGGGGAGGTTATGGCTACACCTTC
TRBJ2-1 | TRBD2 | TRBV10-3 | - | CAIRDYSYNEQFF | TGTGCCATCCGGGACTATAGCTACAATGAGCAGTTCTTC
TRBJ2-3 | TRBD2 | TRBV7-2 | - | CASSLFLAGAGTDTQYF | TGTGCCAGCAGCTTATTCCTAGCGGGAGCGGGGACAGATACGCAGTATTTT
TRBJ1-5 | - | TRBV7-2 | - | CASSPMGASSNQPQHF | TGTGCCAGCAGCCCTATGGGGGCGTCGTCCAATCAGCCCCAGCATTTT